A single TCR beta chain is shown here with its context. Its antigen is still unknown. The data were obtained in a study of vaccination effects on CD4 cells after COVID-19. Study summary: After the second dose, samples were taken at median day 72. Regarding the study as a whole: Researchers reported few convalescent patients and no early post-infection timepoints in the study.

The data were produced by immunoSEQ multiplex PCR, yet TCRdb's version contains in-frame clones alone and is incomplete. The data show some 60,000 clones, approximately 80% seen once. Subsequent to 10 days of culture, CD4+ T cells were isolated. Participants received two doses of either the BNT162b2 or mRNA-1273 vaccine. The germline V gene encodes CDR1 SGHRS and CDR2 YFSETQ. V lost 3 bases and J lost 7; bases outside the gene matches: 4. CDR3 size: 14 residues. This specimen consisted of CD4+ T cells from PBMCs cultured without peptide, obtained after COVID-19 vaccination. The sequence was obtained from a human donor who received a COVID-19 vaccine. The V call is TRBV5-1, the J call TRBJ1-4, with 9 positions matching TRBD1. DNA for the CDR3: TGCGCCAGCAGCTCCGGGACAGGGTTTGAAAAACTGTTTTTT. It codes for CASSSGTGFEKLFF.